The 16 T cell receptor beta chains below all came from one sample that was sequenced in a study of cytomegalovirus exposure and HLA in healthy donors. With 60 Vbeta and 13 Jbeta primers, the PCR was carried out. Generated by immunoSEQ multiplex PCR, the TCRdb table keeps only in-frame clones and is missing some. Among under 250,000 clones listed, more than 75% were seen once. The sample taken for sequencing was PBMCs. The receptors come from a human donor in good health.

The rearrangement links TRBV4-2 to TRBJ2-7; D is possibly TRBD1 (6 bases). V lost 0 bases and J 7 bases, leaving 19 bases between the germline ends. CDR1 and CDR2 (germline): LGHNA, YNFKEQ. The CDR3 runs 16 residues. CDR3 coding DNA: TGTGCCAGCAGCCAAGACTCAGGGGAAGGACTTAGAGAGCAGTACTTC. It yields the protein CASSQDSGEGLREQYF.

The chain links TRBV5-1 to TRBJ2-3, with a weak D call TRBD2 (7 bases). CDR3 length: 15 amino acids. The germline V gene encodes CDR1 SGHRS and CDR2 YFSETQ. The V end was cut by 4 bases, the J end by 0 bases, with 12 bases between. Here the CDR3 reads CASSGGAPSTDTQYF. Here the CDR3 DNA reads TGCGCCAGCAGCGGGGGGGCCCCTAGCACAGATACGCAGTATTTT. Looking up the rest from reference TRBV5-1 and TRBJ2-3 gives the full variable domain: KAGVTQTPRYLIKTRGQQVTLSCSPISGHRSVSWYQQTPGQGLQFLFEYFSETQRNKGNFPGRFSGRQFSNSRSEMNVSTLELGDSALYLCASSGGAPSTDTQYFGPGTRLTVL.

The gene calls are TRBV6-1 and TRBJ2-1; the match to TRBD1 covers 7 bases. This CDR3 has 13 amino acids. V gave up 7 bases and J gave up 5 bases; unmatched junction bases: 5. Germline V gene sequence: CDR1 MNHNS, CDR2 SASEGT. The CDR3, as DNA: TGTGCCAGCACAGACAGGGTTCACAATGAGCAGTTCTTC. Protein product: CASTDRVHNEQFF.

The V call is TRBV13, the J call TRBJ2-5; a possible D gene is TRBD1 (5 bases). The DNA end is a closer match to TRBJ2-7, so the J assignment may be wrong. The CDR3 contains 13 residues. CDR1 and CDR2 from the germline V gene are PRHDT and FYEKMQ (reference sequence). In DNA form, the CDR3 reads TGTGCCAGCAGCGAACGGCAGGGCAACGAGCAGTACTTC. Translated, it gives CASSERQGNEQYF.

This chain connects TRBV7-9 to TRBJ2-3, with D possibly being TRBD1 (6 bases). Trimming shortened V by 5 bases and J by 0 bases, and 15 bases separated the two germline ends. The V gene's germline CDR1 is SEHNR and CDR2 FQNEAQ (reference sequence). This CDR3 comprises 16 residues. The DNA for the CDR3 is TGTGCCAGCAGCAGCCTTAGGACAGAGAGCACAGATACGCAGTATTTT. This translates into CASSSLRTESTDTQYF.

The V gene is TRBV10-3, the J gene TRBJ1-4; 7 bases are shared with TRBD1. CDR1 and CDR2 (germline): ENHRY, SYGVKD. The CDR3 runs 15 residues. V was pared by 3 bases and J by 7 bases, with 8 bases of the junction left unmatched. The CDR3 DNA reads TGTGCCATCAGTGAATGGGTAGGGGGCCCTGAAAAACTGTTTTTT. Protein product: CAISEWVGGPEKLFF.

The chain carries TRBV19 and TRBJ2-7; 11 bases are shared with TRBD1. CDR1 and CDR2 from the germline V gene are LNHDA and SQIVND (reference sequence). This CDR3 is 13 amino acids long. V was clipped by 8 bases and J by 6 bases; unmatched bases: 6. The CDR3 DNA reads as TGTGCCAGTGGACAGGGGGCGAAGCTCGAGCAGTACTTC. This encodes CASGQGAKLEQYF.

The chain links TRBV15 to TRBJ2-2; D is perhaps TRBD2 (5 bases). V was cut by 5 bases and J by 1 base, with 5 bases left in between. The CDR3 is 13 residues long. CDR1 is LNHNV, CDR2 YYDKDF, per germline (reference sequence). DNA for the CDR3: TGTGCCACCAGCCGGGGGAACACCGGGGAGCTGTTTTTT. Amino acid sequence: CATSRGNTGELFF.

CDR3 DNA: TGTGCCAGCAGATTATTCCTTACGGATAGCGGGAGGACTAACGAGCAGTACTTC. Encoded protein: CASRLFLTDSGRTNEQYF. The rearrangement links TRBV2 to TRBJ2-7, with 10 bases aligning to TRBD2. Per the germline V gene, CDR1 is SNHLY and CDR2 is FYNNEI. CDR3 length: 18 amino acids. With V trimmed by 6 bases and J by 5 bases, 19 bases remained unmatched.

The chain employs TRBV7-2 and TRBJ2-1; 7 nucleotides line up with TRBD1. The germline V gene has CDR1 SGHTA and CDR2 FQGNSA. This CDR3 is 14 amino acids long. J lost 5 bases, V lost 4 bases, and 5 bases had no gene match. CDR3 amino acids: CASSSGTVNNEQFF. CDR3 nucleotides: TGTGCCAGCAGCTCTGGGACAGTTAACAATGAGCAGTTCTTC.

The V and J genes are TRBV11-2 and TRBJ2-5; 12 bases are a match to TRBD2. This CDR3 comprises 14 residues. Unmatched junction bases numbered 2, after V lost 5 bases and J lost 4 bases. Germline lookup yields CDR1 SGHAT and CDR2 FQNNGV. CDR3: CASSPGLAGETQYF. As DNA, the CDR3 is TGTGCCAGCAGCCCGGGACTAGCGGGAGAGACCCAGTACTTC.

CDR3 amino acids: CASSPQGGPTAYTF. CDR3 in DNA: TGTGCCAGCAGCCCCCAGGGGGGACCGACAGCCTACACCTTC. The V and J genes are TRBV5-4 and TRBJ1-2; TRBD1 matches 7 bases. The length of the CDR3 is 14 residues. Germline V gene sequence: CDR1 SGHNT, CDR2 YYREEE (reference sequence). V trimming: 4 bases; J trimming: 10 bases; junction bases outside the gene matches: 13.

CDR3 in amino acids: CASSPEPYHGSAYF. Here the CDR3 DNA reads TGTGCCAGCTCACCAGAGCCCTACCACGGGAGTGCATACTTC. The V and J genes are TRBV18 and TRBJ2-5, with D possibly matching TRBD2 (6 bases). Germline CDR1 is KGHSH and CDR2 is LQKENI. V was pared by 2 bases and J by 14 bases, with 21 bases between. There are 14 residues in the CDR3.

The chain is built from TRBV28 and TRBJ2-1, with 10 bases lining up with TRBD2. This CDR3 contains 15 residues. Germline V lookup: CDR1 MDHEN, CDR2 SYDVKM. J was trimmed by 2 bases and V by 6 bases; bases with no gene match: 4. DNA for the CDR3: TGTGCCAGCAGCCCAAGCGGGAGGGCCTACAATGAGCAGTTCTTC. It yields the protein CASSPSGRAYNEQFF.

This rearrangement joins TRBV5-4 to TRBJ2-2; D is unresolved. The CDR3 is made up of 15 amino acids. V lost 5 bases and J lost 4, with 15 bases in between. Germline V CDR1 and CDR2: SGHNT, YYREEE (reference sequence). The CDR3 reads CASRPDQSGTGELFF. The CDR3 nucleotides read TGTGCCAGCAGGCCGGATCAGTCAGGCACCGGGGAGCTGTTTTTT.

This chain joins TRBV5-1 and TRBJ1-3, with 7 positions matching TRBD1. The V segment lost 6 bases and the J segment 2 bases; nucleotides outside the gene matches: 8. The CDR3 loop spans 15 amino acids. The V gene's germline CDR1 is SGHRS and CDR2 YFSETQ. The CDR3 nucleotides are TGCGCCAGCAAGGAAGATACAGGGGCTGGAAACACCATATATTTT. Amino acid sequence: CASKEDTGAGNTIYF.